Presented here are 3 T cell receptor beta chains from one specimen sequenced in a study of cytomegalovirus exposure and HLA in healthy donors. Some clones are missing from TCRdb's copy, which holds only in-frame ones; the method was immunoSEQ multiplex PCR. Of some 240,000 clones listed, 86% are singletons. The sample comprised PBMCs. The receptors shown here come from a woman younger than 45 in good health and CMV-seropositive.

CDR3 DNA: TGCGCCAGCAGCCAAGTAGATATGATGGTATACAATGAGCAGTTCTTC. It is translated as CASSQVDMMVYNEQFF. The V call is TRBV4-1, the J call TRBJ2-1; D gene uncertain. CDR1 is MGHRA and CDR2 is YSYEKL in the germline V gene. The V and J ends lost 1 base and 4 bases respectively, with 14 bases between them. This CDR3 has 16 amino acids.

The chain recombines TRBV21-1 with TRBJ1-2; the listed D gene, TRBD1, was not tested against the DNA. TRBV21-1 is tagged as a pseudogene. The CDR3 has 15 residues. CDR3 DNA: TGTGCCAGCAGCTACCACAGGGCGCCTAACTATGGCTACACCTTC. This translates into CASSYHRAPNYGYTF.

The chain is built from TRBV13 and TRBJ1-1, with D unclear. Trimming pared 3 bases from V and 7 bases from J, leaving 6 bases between. Looked up from germline, CDR1 is PRHDT and CDR2 is FYEKMQ (reference sequence). CDR3 length: 11 residues. Here the CDR3 reads CASSFLREAFF. DNA for the CDR3: TGTGCCAGCAGCTTCCTTCGTGAAGCTTTCTTT. The entire variable domain, with the rest obtained from reference TRBV13 and TRBJ1-1, is as follows: AAGVIQSPRHLIKEKRETATLKCYPIPRHDTVYWYQQGPGQDPQFLISFYEKMQSDKGSIPDRFSAQQFSDYHSELNMSSLELGDSALYFCASSFLREAFFGQGTRLTVV.